This is a list of T cell receptor beta chains from one sample in a study of blood T cell repertoires in COVID-19. The method was immunoSEQ multiplex PCR; TCRdb's version includes in-frame clones alone and lacks a portion of them. The sample records 200,000 to 300,000 clones, 84% being singletons. The material sequenced was peripheral blood. The receptor source for this set is a middle-aged man with acute or convalescent COVID-19. Each CDR3 is given with its conserved first and last residue. The D gene is left open where the match is weak. Clone sizes are given selectively: once, few, many, or a class where the clone is expanded.

j_call	d_call	v_call	clone_size	cdr3_aa	cdr3_nt
TRBJ2-1	-	TRBV6-4	-	CASSEGGGGYNEQFF	TGTGCCAGCAGTGAGGGCGGGGGCGGTTACAATGAGCAGTTCTTC
TRBJ2-6	TRBD1	TRBV19	-	CASRYSGTGTGANVLTF	TGTGCCAGTCGCTACTCCGGGACAGGGACTGGGGCCAACGTCCTGACTTTC
TRBJ2-1	TRBD1	TRBV9	-	CASSVGPQRQGNNEQFF	TGTGCCAGCAGCGTGGGACCCCAGAGACAGGGGAACAATGAGCAGTTCTTC
TRBJ2-5	TRBD1	TRBV5-6	-	CASSPEAGGFETQYF	TGTGCCAGCAGCCCCGAAGCAGGGGGCTTTGAGACCCAGTACTTC
TRBJ1-5	TRBD1	TRBV6-5	-	CASSLTGDPNQPQHF	TGTGCCAGCAGTCTGACAGGGGATCCCAATCAGCCCCAGCATTTT
TRBJ2-3	TRBD2	TRBV28	-	CASGTGGLTVEVSQYF	TGTGCCAGCGGGACGGGGGGGCTGACGGTTGAGGTTTCGCAGTATTTT
TRBJ2-6	-	TRBV5-5	once	CASSKTRSGANVLTF	TGTGCCAGCAGCAAGACAAGGTCCGGGGCCAACGTCCTGACTTTC
TRBJ1-3	-	TRBV18	-	CASSPLEVGGVGNTIYF	TGTGCCAGCTCACCTTTGGAGGTCGGTGGTGTTGGAAACACCATATATTTT
TRBJ1-5	TRBD1	TRBV3-1/TRBV3-2	few	CASSGTGNQPQHF	TGTGCCAGCAGCGGGACAGGGAATCAGCCCCAGCATTTT
TRBJ1-2	-	TRBV6-1	-	CASSEFPGNYGYTF	TGTGCCAGCAGTGAGTTCCCAGGGAACTATGGCTACACCTTC
TRBJ1-1	-	TRBV28	-	CASRDNQGFTEAFF	TGTGCCAGCAGGGACAACCAAGGGTTCACTGAAGCTTTCTTT
TRBJ2-2	TRBD2	TRBV11-2	-	CASSLRGLAISGELFF	TGTGCCAGCAGCCTCCGCGGACTAGCGATATCCGGGGAGCTGTTTTTT
TRBJ2-1	TRBD2	TRBV2	-	CASSVTGAGMSRSEQFF	TGTGCCAGCAGTGTCACGGGAGCGGGAATGTCCCGGAGCGAGCAGTTCTTC
TRBJ1-2	TRBD1	TRBV30	-	CAAGGYGYTF	TGTGCGGCAGGGGGCTATGGCTACACCTTC
TRBJ2-1	-	TRBV5-1	-	CASSLGSRRQFF	TGCGCCAGCAGTCTAGGCTCTAGGCGGCAGTTCTTC
TRBJ1-3	-	TRBV27	-	CASSLSMSEYSGNTIYF	TGTGCCAGCAGTTTATCAATGAGCGAATACTCTGGAAACACCATATATTTT
TRBJ2-3	-	TRBV4-1	-	CASSQGATDTQYF	TGCGCCAGCAGCCAGGGGGCCACAGATACGCAGTATTTT
TRBJ2-7	-	TRBV6-5	-	CASSRNRHEQYF	TGTGCCAGCAGTAGGAACAGACACGAGCAGTACTTC
TRBJ2-7	-	TRBV4-1	-	CASSTRDLSSYEQYF	TGCGCCAGCAGCACACGGGACTTGAGCTCCTACGAGCAGTACTTC
TRBJ2-3	-	TRBV27	once	CATGGLTDTQYF	TGTGCCACCGGCGGTCTCACAGATACGCAGTATTTT
TRBJ2-7	-	TRBV14	-	CASSRYPQGQWYEQYF	TGTGCCAGCAGCAGGTACCCGCAGGGCCAGTGGTACGAGCAGTACTTC
TRBJ1-2	-	TRBV6-1	-	CASSERWGGSANYGYTF	TGTGCCAGCAGTGAAAGGTGGGGGGGTTCAGCTAACTATGGCTACACCTTC
TRBJ1-1	-	TRBV5-1	-	CASSLGAGLDTEAFF	TGCGCCAGCAGCTTGGGAGCAGGTCTCGACACTGAAGCTTTCTTT
TRBJ2-2	-	TRBV15	-	CATSRDRGGNTGELFF	TGTGCCACCAGCAGAGATCGGGGTGGAAACACCGGGGAGCTGTTTTTT
TRBJ2-1	-	TRBV2	-	CASSEGLSNEQFF	TGTGCCAGCAGTGAAGGACTGTCGAATGAGCAGTTCTTC
TRBJ2-7	TRBD2	TRBV5-4	-	CASSFSGTQYEQYF	TGTGCCAGCAGCTTTAGCGGGACCCAATACGAGCAGTACTTC
TRBJ2-1	-	TRBV27	-	CASSLGDHNEQFF	TGTGCCAGCAGTTTGGGCGATCACAATGAGCAGTTCTTC
TRBJ2-2	TRBD1	TRBV7-3	-	CASRMVTGGPGELFF	TGTGCCAGCAGGATGGTAACAGGGGGTCCCGGGGAGCTGTTTTTT
TRBJ1-5	-	TRBV30	-	CAWRSSGGSQPQHF	TGTGCCTGGAGGTCGTCGGGGGGGAGTCAGCCCCAGCATTTT
TRBJ2-3	TRBD1	TRBV6-5	-	CASSYGTGPDTQYF	TGTGCCAGCAGTTACGGGACAGGGCCAGATACGCAGTATTTT
TRBJ1-4	TRBD1	TRBV18	-	CASSPSTGPNEKLFF	TGTGCCAGCTCACCGTCGACAGGGCCGAATGAAAAACTGTTTTTT
TRBJ1-2	-	TRBV11-2	-	CASSLEGSAGGYTF	TGTGCCAGCAGCTTAGAGGGTTCAGCGGGGGGCTACACCTTC
TRBJ2-3	-	TRBV5-1	-	CASSLKIDTTRTDTQYF	TGCGCCAGCAGCCTGAAGATCGATACCACTCGCACAGATACGCAGTATTTT
TRBJ1-2	-	TRBV5-6	-	CASSVVDFNYGYTF	TGTGCCAGCAGCGTTGTGGACTTTAACTATGGCTACACCTTC
TRBJ1-4	-	TRBV3-1/TRBV3-2	-	CASSQEGLSVEKLFF	TGTGCCAGCAGCCAAGAGGGGCTTAGTGTAGAAAAACTGTTTTTT
TRBJ2-2	TRBD2	TRBV2	-	CASRGLAGRTGELFF	TGTGCCAGCAGGGGACTAGCGGGAAGGACCGGGGAGCTGTTTTTT
TRBJ1-6	TRBD1	TRBV5-1	-	CASSWIQGQRNSPLHF	TGCGCCAGCAGCTGGATCCAGGGACAGAGAAATTCACCCCTCCACTTT
TRBJ2-7	TRBD2	TRBV5-4	few	CASSFRLAGTYEQYF	TGTGCCAGCAGCTTCAGACTAGCGGGTACCTACGAGCAGTACTTC
TRBJ2-2	-	TRBV28	-	CASSTAGTGELFF	TGTGCCAGCAGCACCGCGGGAACCGGGGAGCTGTTTTTT
TRBJ1-5	TRBD1	TRBV19	-	CASSIETGTGRRSQHF	TGTGCCAGTAGTATTGAAACAGGGACAGGGAGGCGGTCCCAGCATTTT
TRBJ2-7	TRBD2	TRBV7-9	-	CASSSKLASGKNSYEQYF	TGTGCCAGCAGCTCCAAATTAGCTAGCGGGAAAAACTCCTACGAGCAGTACTTC
TRBJ1-2	-	TRBV7-8	few	CASSLEVAGVGPGYTF	TGTGCCAGCAGCTTAGAAGTAGCAGGGGTGGGGCCGGGCTACACCTTC